This entry is about one T cell receptor beta chain. The antigen remains undetermined. The CDR3 is 16 amino acids. Germline V gene sequence: CDR1 SGHDT, CDR2 YYEEEE. J lost 8 bases, V lost 0 bases, and 8 bases had no gene match. The data belong to a study of T cell responses to AZD1222 COVID-19 vaccine. Study-wide results and limits: Donors skewed white British and female; clonal diversity was possibly underestimated.

Clones were sequenced by immunoSEQ multiplex PCR, and TCRdb holds only the in-frame ones, with some missing. This table has some 130,000 clones, roughly 92% appearing once. This chain uses TRBV5-6 with TRBJ1-4, with 9 bases fitting TRBD1. This TCR was sampled from an adult who received the AZD1222 COVID-19 vaccine. The source material was peripheral blood, sampled 28 days after the second AZD1222 dose. The chain's CDR3 is CASSLERGQGREKLFF. The CDR3 nucleotides read TGTGCCAGCAGCTTGGAGAGGGGACAGGGAAGGGAAAAACTGTTTTTT.